The 10 T cell receptor beta chains listed next were all sequenced from one sample in a study of blood T cell repertoires in COVID-19. The assay was immunoSEQ multiplex PCR, and TCRdb's table has in-frame clones only and misses some. This table holds around 16,000 clones, 82% found once. Sequenced material: peripheral blood. The receptors originated from a man older than 75 with active or convalescent COVID-19.

V gene TRBV25-1 combines with J gene TRBJ2-3, with 8 positions matching TRBD2. The CDR3 runs 16 residues. With V trimmed by 1 base and J by 2 bases, 5 bases remained unmatched. Germline CDR1 is MGHDK and CDR2 is SYGVNS. CDR3 region: CASSESGGKPTDTQYF. The CDR3 DNA reads TGTGCCAGCAGTGAATCGGGGGGGAAGCCCACAGATACGCAGTATTTT.

This rearrangement joins TRBV15 to TRBJ2-7; D is perhaps TRBD1 (6 bases). Between the trimmed V and J ends, which lost 1 base and 5 bases, there was a span of 9 bases. This CDR3 spans 13 amino acids. Germline V gives CDR1 LNHNV, CDR2 YYDKDF (reference sequence). The CDR3 loop is CATSRAQGDEQYF. The CDR3 DNA reads TGTGCCACCAGCAGAGCACAGGGAGACGAGCAGTACTTC.

This clone came up once. In DNA form, the CDR3 reads TGCGCCAGCAGCCAGAATACAGGGGGGGCGAATGAAAAACTGTTTTTT. This sequence encodes CASSQNTGGANEKLFF. This chain uses TRBV5-1 with TRBJ1-4; 8 positions match TRBD1. Germline values: CDR1 SGHRS, CDR2 YFSETQ. The CDR3 runs to 16 residues. V shed 4 bases and J 5 bases; nucleotides not matched to a gene: 10.

The CDR3 coding sequence is TGTGCCAGCAGCCCCGGGACTAGGGCCGCACATACGCAGTATTTT. Its protein product is CASSPGTRAAHTQYF. The rearrangement joins TRBV5-6 to TRBJ2-3; 8 bases fit TRBD2. V gave up 4 bases and J gave up 7 bases; unmatched junction bases: 11. The length of the CDR3 is 15 residues. In germline, CDR1 is SGHDT, CDR2 YYEEEE. Full variable domain (missing parts from reference TRBV5-6 and TRBJ2-3): DAGVTQSPTHLIKTRGQQVTLRCSPKSGHDTVSWYQQALGQGPQFIFQYYEEEERQRGNFPDRFSGHQFPNYSSELNVNALLLGDSALYLCASSPGTRAAHTQYFGPGTRLTVL.

This clone has just a few counts. The V call is TRBV9, the J call TRBJ2-7, with 11 nucleotides matching TRBD1. Germline loops: CDR1 SGDLS, CDR2 YYNGEE. Losses at the gene ends were 0 bases for V and 4 bases for J; bases not matched to a gene: 6. There are 16 residues in the CDR3. In nucleotides, the CDR3 is TGTGCCAGCAGCGTAGACGGGACAGGGGGTTTGTACGAGCAGTACTTC. Its protein product is CASSVDGTGGLYEQYF.

V is TRBV7-3 and J is TRBJ2-3; 7 nucleotides agree with TRBD2. The ends lost 1 base at V and 4 bases at J; junction bases unmatched: 5. The germline V gene encodes CDR1 SGHTA and CDR2 FQGTGA. The CDR3 covers 15 residues. CDR3 sequence: CASSLMRGTSDTQYF. The CDR3 DNA sequence: TGTGCCAGCAGCTTAATGCGGGGGACCTCAGATACGCAGTATTTT.

V usage is TRBV3-1 (or the pseudogene TRBV3-2) and J usage is TRBJ2-1; 11 bases line up with TRBD1. Germline V CDR1 and CDR2: LGHDT, YNNKEL (reference sequence). V dropped 2 bases and J dropped 7; count of bases not matched to a gene: 13. This CDR3 has 18 residues. CDR3 sequence reads: CASSQPVPGQGARNEQFF. The CDR3 nucleotides read TGTGCCAGCAGCCAACCAGTACCCGGACAGGGGGCGAGGAATGAGCAGTTCTTC.

The V call is TRBV11-2, the J call TRBJ1-1; D is unclear. Germline V gene sequence: CDR1 SGHAT, CDR2 FQNNGV. With 5 bases removed from V and 0 bases from J, the gap between germline ends came to 10 bases. This CDR3 region has 14 residues. As DNA, the CDR3 is TGTGCCAGCAGCGTAAGACACCTGAACACTGAAGCTTTCTTT. Translated: CASSVRHLNTEAFF.

The DNA of the CDR3 is TGTGCCAGTCGGTCTAGGGCAGGGGAAACTAACTATGGCTACACCTTC. Protein sequence: CASRSRAGETNYGYTF. V is TRBV19 and J is TRBJ1-2; D is possibly TRBD1 (6 bases). CDR3 length: 16 residues. V lost 8 bases, J lost 0 bases, and 19 bases lay in between. CDR1 is LNHDA and CDR2 is SQIVND in the germline V gene (reference sequence).

V usage is TRBV29-1 and J usage is TRBJ2-7; a weak D match, TRBD1 (5 bases). Looked up from germline, CDR1 is SQVTM and CDR2 is ANQGSEA. Trimming stripped 7 bases from V and 5 bases from J, with 9 bases between. This CDR3 is built from 10 residues. The CDR3 bases are TGCAGCGCCACAGGTCACGAGCAGTACTTC. Protein product: CSATGHEQYF.